Listed below are T cell receptor beta chains from one sample, sequenced in a study of T-cell memory formation after mild COVID-19. TCRdb independently ran MiXCR on the 5' RACE reads; one entry per CDR3 protein. This repertoire shows 280,000 or so distinct CDR3 sequences, 8.2% found once; its top ten account for 20% to 25%. Sequencing input: PBMCs or a T cell subset sorted from them (not recorded which). These receptors all stem from a man in his late teens or twenties who had mild COVID-19 (a few samples of this study predate the infection). Cell type and time point are not known. CDR3s include the opening cysteine and the closing phenylalanine or tryptophan.

CDR3 length,V gene,CDR3 protein
16,TRBV5-1,CASSPSRTTNTGELFF
13,TRBV20-1,CSARGLLDYEQYF
15,TRBV6-5,CASSPRQVYNSPLHF
19,TRBV11-2,CASSLGTSGGYIHTDTQYF
13,TRBV2,CASSEAYYREAFF
14,TRBV5-1,CASSLGEPRGAIYF
13,TRBV7-9,CAGSFTGQETQYF
13,TRBV20-1,CSARVREDYEQYF
16,TRBV4-1,CASSQAFSGDNEKLFF
16,TRBV5-6,CASSLDSGGRTDTQYF
18,TRBV11-1,CASSSPLQTGRMNTEAFF
14,TRBV6-6,CASTPQQGGSPLHF
15,TRBV12-3/TRBV12-4,CASSLGSEEFSEQYF
14,TRBV6-5,CASRQFRETDTQYF
14,TRBV6-5,CASSPDRVGFGYTF
15,TRBV4-3,CASSPLRVHTGELFF
16,TRBV6-6,CASSYESGYGSDTQYF
14,TRBV7-9,CASKKTGPADTQYF
11,TRBV7-2,CASSYFGEQYF
14,TRBV20-1,CSARDPKIDYEQYF
15,TRBV4-3,CASSQVRTRNTEAFF
17,TRBV3-1,CASSQETSGVRTETQYF
15,TRBV7-9,CASSRGGPTYNEQFF
13,TRBV7-2,CASSLRGSSPLHF
12,TRBV12-3/TRBV12-4,CASAWGYNEQFF
19,TRBV5-1,CASSLLPAGVSVDTDTQYF
13,TRBV19,CASSIARGKEAFF
18,TRBV7-3,CASSPRGGGVANTGELFF
14,TRBV28,CASSTDPSYNEQFF
12,TRBV7-2,CASSNQGVGYTF
14,TRBV3-1,CASSHGTGGQPQHF
16,TRBV7-2,CASSPPRGGAHGELFF
15,TRBV19,CASSILWQEGDTQYF
12,TRBV10-3,CAISESRQPQHF
16,TRBV4-1,CASSPADRGANTEAFF
16,TRBV20-1,CSARDGGGNWGTEAFF
13,TRBV7-2,CASSLWLQLEAFF
14,TRBV4-1,CASSQEGGHYEQYF
15,TRBV6-5,CASSYGTGANQPQHF
18,TRBV9,CASSVPGQGARNTGELFF
16,TRBV4-1,CASSQDRRTGNYGYTF
13,TRBV3-1,CASSQEVGDTQYF
14,TRBV2,CASSEGTGTHEQYF
14,TRBV7-2,CASSLVARGDTQYF